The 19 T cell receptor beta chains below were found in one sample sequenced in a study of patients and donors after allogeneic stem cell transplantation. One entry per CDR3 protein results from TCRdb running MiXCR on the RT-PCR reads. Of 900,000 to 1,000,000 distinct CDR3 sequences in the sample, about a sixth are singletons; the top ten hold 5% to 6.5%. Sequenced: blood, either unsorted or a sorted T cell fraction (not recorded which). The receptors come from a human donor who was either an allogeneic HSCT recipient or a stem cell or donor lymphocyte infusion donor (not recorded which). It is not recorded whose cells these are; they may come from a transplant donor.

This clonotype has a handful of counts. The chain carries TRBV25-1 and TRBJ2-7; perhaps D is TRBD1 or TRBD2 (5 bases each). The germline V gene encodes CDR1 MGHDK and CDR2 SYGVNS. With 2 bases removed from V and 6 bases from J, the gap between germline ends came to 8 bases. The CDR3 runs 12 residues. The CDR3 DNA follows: TGTGCCAGCAGTGAACAGGGAGCCGAGCAGTACTTC. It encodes CASSEQGAEQYF.

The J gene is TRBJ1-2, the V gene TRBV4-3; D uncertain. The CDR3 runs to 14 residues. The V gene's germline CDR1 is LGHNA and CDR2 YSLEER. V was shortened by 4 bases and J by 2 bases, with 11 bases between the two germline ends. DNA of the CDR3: TGCGCCAGCAGCCCCGCGGAGGGAAACTATGGCTACACCTTC. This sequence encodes CASSPAEGNYGYTF.

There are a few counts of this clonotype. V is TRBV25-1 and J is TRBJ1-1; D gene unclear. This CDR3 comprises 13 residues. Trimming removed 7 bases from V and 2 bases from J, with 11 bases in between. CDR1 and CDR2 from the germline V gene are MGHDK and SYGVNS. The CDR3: CASKTVYNTEAFF. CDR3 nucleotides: TGTGCCAGCAAAACGGTCTACAACACTGAAGCTTTCTTT.

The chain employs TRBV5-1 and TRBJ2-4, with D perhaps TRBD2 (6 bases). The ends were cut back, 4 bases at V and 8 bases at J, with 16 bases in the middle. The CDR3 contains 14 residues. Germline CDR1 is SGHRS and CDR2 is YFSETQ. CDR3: CASSRPGGGDIQYF. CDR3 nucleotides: TGCGCCAGCAGCCGCCCCGGCGGAGGGGACATTCAGTACTTC.

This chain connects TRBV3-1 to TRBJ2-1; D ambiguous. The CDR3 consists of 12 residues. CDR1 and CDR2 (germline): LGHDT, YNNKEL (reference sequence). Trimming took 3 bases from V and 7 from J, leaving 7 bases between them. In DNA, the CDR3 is TGTGCCAGCAGCCAGTCTTGGAATGAGCAGTTCTTC. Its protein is CASSQSWNEQFF.

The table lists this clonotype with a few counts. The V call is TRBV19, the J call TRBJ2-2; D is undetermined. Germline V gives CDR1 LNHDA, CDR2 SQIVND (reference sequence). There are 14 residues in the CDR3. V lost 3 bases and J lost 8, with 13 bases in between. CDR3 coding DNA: TGTGCCAGTAGTATGGGAAAAACGACGGGGGAGCTGTTTTTT. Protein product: CASSMGKTTGELFF.

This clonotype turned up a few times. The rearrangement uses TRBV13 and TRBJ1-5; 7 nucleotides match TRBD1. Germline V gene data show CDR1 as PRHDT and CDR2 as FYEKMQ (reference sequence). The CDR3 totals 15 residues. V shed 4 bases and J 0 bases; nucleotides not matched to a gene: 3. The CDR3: CASSYGTDSNQPQHF. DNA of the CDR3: TGTGCCAGCAGCTATGGGACAGATAGCAATCAGCCCCAGCATTTT.

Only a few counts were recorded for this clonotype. The CDR3: CASSQPKVSPYEQYF. The CDR3 nucleotides read TGCGCCAGCAGCCAGCCGAAGGTGTCCCCGTACGAGCAGTACTTC. The rearrangement uses TRBV4-1 and TRBJ2-7; D ambiguous. CDR1 MGHRA and CDR2 YSYEKL come from the germline V gene. The length of the CDR3 is 15 residues. Deletions cut 3 bases from V and 4 bases from J, with 16 bases between.

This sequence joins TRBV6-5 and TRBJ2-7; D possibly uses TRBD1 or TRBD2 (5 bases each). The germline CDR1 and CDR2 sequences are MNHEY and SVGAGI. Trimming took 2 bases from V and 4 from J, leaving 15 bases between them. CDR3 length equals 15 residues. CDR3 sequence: CASSYPSRGRYEQYF. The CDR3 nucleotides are TGTGCCAGCAGTTACCCTTCCCGGGGACGATACGAGCAGTACTTC.

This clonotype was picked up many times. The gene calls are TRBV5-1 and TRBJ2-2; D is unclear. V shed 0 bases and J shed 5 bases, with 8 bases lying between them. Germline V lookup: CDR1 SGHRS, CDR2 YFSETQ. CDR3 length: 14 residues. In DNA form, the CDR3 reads TGCGCCAGCAGCTTGGCCTCAAATACCGGGGAGCTGTTTTTT. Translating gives CASSLASNTGELFF. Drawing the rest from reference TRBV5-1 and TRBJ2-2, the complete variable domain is KAGVTQTPRYLIKTRGQQVTLSCSPISGHRSVSWYQQTPGQGLQFLFEYFSETQRNKGNFPGRFSGRQFSNSRSEMNVSTLELGDSALYLCASSLASNTGELFFGEGSRLTVL.

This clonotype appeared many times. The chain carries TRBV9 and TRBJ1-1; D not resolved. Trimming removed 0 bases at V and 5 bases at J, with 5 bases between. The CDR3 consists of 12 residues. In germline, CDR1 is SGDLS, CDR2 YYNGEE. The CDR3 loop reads CASSVVETEAFF. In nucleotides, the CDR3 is TGTGCCAGCAGCGTAGTAGAGACTGAAGCTTTCTTT.

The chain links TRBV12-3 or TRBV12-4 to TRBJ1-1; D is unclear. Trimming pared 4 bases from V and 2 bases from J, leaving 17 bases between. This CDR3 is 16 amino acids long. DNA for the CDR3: TGTGCCAGCAGTTCCTCCTTGGAGCAACTAAACACTGAAGCTTTCTTT. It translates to CASSSSLEQLNTEAFF.

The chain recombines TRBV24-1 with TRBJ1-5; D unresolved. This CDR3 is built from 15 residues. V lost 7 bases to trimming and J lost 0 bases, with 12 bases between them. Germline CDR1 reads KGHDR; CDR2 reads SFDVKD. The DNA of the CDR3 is TGTGCCACCAGCCCAGGACGGTATAGCAATCAGCCCCAGCATTTT. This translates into CATSPGRYSNQPQHF.

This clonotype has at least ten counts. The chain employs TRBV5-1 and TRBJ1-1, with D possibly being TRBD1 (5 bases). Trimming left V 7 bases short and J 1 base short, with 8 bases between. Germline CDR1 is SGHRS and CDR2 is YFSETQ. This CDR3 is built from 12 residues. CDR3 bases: TGCGCCAGCGGGAGGGGGAACACTGAAGCTTTCTTT. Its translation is CASGRGNTEAFF.

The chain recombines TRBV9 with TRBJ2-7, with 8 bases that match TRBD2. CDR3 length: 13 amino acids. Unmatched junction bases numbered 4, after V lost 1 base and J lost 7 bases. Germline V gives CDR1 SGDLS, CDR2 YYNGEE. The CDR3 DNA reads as TGTGCCAGCAGCGTATATCTAGCGGGTGAGCAGTACTTC. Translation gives CASSVYLAGEQYF.

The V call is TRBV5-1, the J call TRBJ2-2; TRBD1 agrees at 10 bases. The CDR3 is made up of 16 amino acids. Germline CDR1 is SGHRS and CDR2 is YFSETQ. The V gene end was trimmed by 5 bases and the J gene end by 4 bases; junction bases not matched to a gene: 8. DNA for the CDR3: TGCGCCAGCAGTCTTTCGACAGGGGGCCTCACCGGGGAGCTGTTTTTT. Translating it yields CASSLSTGGLTGELFF. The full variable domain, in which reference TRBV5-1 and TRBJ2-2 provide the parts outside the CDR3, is KAGVTQTPRYLIKTRGQQVTLSCSPISGHRSVSWYQQTPGQGLQFLFEYFSETQRNKGNFPGRFSGRQFSNSRSEMNVSTLELGDSALYLCASSLSTGGLTGELFFGEGSRLTVL.

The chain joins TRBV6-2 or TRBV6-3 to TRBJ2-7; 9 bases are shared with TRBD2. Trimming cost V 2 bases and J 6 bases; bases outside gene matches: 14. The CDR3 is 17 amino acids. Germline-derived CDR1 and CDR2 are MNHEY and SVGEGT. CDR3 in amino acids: CASSYNIGGGLAGEQYF. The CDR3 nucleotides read TGTGCCAGCAGTTACAACATTGGAGGGGGACTAGCAGGCGAGCAGTACTTC.

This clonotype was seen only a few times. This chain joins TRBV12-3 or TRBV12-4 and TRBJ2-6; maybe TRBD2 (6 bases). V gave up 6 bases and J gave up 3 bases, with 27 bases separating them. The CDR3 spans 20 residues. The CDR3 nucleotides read TGTGCCAGCAGCCCGATAACGCGGGGTATCCCATCTTTTGGGGCCAACGTCCTGACTTTC. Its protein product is CASSPITRGIPSFGANVLTF.

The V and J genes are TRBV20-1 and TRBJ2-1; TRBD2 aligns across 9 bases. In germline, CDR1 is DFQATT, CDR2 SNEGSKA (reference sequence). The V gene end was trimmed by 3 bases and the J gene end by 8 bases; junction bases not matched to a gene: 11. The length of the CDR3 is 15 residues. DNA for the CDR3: TGCAGTGCTAGTGGACTAGCGCGAGGAGGTCATGAGCAGTTCTTC. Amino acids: CSASGLARGGHEQFF.